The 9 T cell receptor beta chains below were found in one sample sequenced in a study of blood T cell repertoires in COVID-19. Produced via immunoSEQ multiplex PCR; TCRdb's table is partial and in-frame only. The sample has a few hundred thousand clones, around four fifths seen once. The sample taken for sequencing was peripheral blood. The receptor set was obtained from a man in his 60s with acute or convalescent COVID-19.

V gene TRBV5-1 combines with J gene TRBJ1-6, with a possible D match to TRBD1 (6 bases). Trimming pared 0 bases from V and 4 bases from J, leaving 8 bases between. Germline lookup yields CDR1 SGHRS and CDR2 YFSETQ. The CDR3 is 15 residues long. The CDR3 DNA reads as TGCGCCAGCAGCTTGGGGCAGGGGTATAATTCACCCCTCCACTTT. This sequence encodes CASSLGQGYNSPLHF.

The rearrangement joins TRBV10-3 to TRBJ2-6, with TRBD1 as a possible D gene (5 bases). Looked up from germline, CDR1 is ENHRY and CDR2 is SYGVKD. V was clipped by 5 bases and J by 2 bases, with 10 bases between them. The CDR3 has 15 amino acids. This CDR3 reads CAISTTAAGANVLTF. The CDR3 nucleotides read TGTGCCATCAGTACGACAGCCGCTGGGGCCAACGTCCTGACTTTC.

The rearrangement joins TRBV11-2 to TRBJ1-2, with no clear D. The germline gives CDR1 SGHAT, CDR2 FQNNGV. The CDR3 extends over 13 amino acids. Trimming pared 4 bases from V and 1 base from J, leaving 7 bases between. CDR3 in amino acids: CASSSRYNYGYTF. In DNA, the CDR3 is TGTGCCAGCAGCTCTAGATATAACTATGGCTACACCTTC.

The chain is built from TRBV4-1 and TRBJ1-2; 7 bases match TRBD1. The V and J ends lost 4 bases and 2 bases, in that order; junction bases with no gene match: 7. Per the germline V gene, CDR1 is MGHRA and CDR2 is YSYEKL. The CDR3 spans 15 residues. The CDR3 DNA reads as TGCGCCAGCAGCCGACCGGGACAGACGAACTATGGCTACACCTTC. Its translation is CASSRPGQTNYGYTF.

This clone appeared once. CDR3 in amino acids: CATAGGRTDTQYF. DNA of the CDR3: TGTGCCACCGCGGGGGGGCGTACAGATACGCAGTATTTT. V is TRBV10-3 and J is TRBJ2-3, with TRBD2 identical over 9 bases. CDR3 length equals 13 residues. J was trimmed by 3 bases and V by 10 bases; bases with no gene match: 5. The germline CDR1 and CDR2 sequences are ENHRY and SYGVKD.

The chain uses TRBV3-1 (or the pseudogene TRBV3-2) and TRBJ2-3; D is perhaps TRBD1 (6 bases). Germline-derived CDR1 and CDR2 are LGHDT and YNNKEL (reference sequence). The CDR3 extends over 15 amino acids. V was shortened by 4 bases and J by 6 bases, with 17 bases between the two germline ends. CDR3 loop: CASSPLSGGPDTQYF. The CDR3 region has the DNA TGTGCCAGCAGCCCCCTTAGTGGGGGCCCTGATACGCAGTATTTT.

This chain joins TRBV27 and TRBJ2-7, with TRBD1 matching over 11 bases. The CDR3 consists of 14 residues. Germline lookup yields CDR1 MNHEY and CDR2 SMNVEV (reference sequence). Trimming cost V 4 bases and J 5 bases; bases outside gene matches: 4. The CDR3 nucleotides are TGTGCCAGCAGTTCTGGGACAGGGGGGAACGAGCAGTACTTC. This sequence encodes CASSSGTGGNEQYF.

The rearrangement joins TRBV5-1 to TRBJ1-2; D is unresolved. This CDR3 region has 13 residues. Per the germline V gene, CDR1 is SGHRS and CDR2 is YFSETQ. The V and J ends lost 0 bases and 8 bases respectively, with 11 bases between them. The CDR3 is CASSLVLSIGYTF. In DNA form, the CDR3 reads TGCGCCAGCAGCTTGGTCCTGAGCATAGGCTACACCTTC. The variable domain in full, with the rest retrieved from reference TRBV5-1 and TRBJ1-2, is KAGVTQTPRYLIKTRGQQVTLSCSPISGHRSVSWYQQTPGQGLQFLFEYFSETQRNKGNFPGRFSGRQFSNSRSEMNVSTLELGDSALYLCASSLVLSIGYTFGSGTRLTVV.

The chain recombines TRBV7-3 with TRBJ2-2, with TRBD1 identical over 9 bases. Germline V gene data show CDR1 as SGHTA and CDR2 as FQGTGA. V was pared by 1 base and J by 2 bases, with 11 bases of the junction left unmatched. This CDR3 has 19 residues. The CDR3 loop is CASSLRGTGFSTNTGELFF. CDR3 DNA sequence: TGTGCCAGCAGCTTAAGAGGGACAGGGTTCAGCACAAACACCGGGGAGCTGTTTTTT.